This TCR beta chain derives from a study of brain T cells in children with intractable seizures. In the case of this clone: Its antigen is as yet unknown.

CDR1 and CDR2 from the germline V gene are KGHSH and LQKENI. V lost 4 bases and J lost 5; bases outside the gene matches: 2. The CDR3 runs 15 residues. Regarding time point: blood from clinic visit 5 months post-surgery; TSC patient then seizure free. The sequenced cases were selected for having the highest brain T cell transcript signatures. At least one anti-epileptic drug was given before surgery. TCRdb's table, derived via immunoSEQ multiplex PCR, lists solely in-frame clones and lacks some. The repertoire holds about 350,000 clones, with over 85% as singletons. Regarding the study as a whole: Absence of clones before surgery may stem from lower sequencing depth.

The material sequenced was peripheral blood, taken more than 4 months after surgery. The chain couples TRBV18 to TRBJ1-6, with TRBD1 identical over 10 bases. The receptor was derived from a boy under two years old with tuberous sclerosis and intractable seizures. The CDR3 here is CASSLGTGDNSPLHF. The CDR3 DNA follows: TGTGCCAGCTCACTCGGGACAGGGGATAATTCACCCCTCCACTTT.